This T cell receptor beta chain emerged from a study of T cells in Graves' hyperthyroidism and ophthalmopathy. Study-level information: Upon initial diagnosis and before any treatment, peripheral blood was collected.

Researchers amplified the TCR beta CDR3 regions from RNA transcripts. A first-round RT-PCR of the TCR CDR3 used the HTBI primer set. TCRdb processed the multiplex PCR reads anew with MiXCR; each CDR3 protein has one entry. The sample shows under 450,000 distinct CDR3 sequences, about a sixth of them seen only once. Hyperthyroidism in the patients, aged 18 to 65, was newly diagnosed and under 2 months in duration. Uncontrolled infection, other autoimmune disease, pregnancy or lactation excluded patients. The CDR3 has 14 residues. The V and J ends lost 7 bases and 5 bases respectively, with 17 bases between them. Germline CDR1 and CDR2: MGHRA and YSYEKL.

V is TRBV4-1 and J is TRBJ1-1; TRBD1 might be the D (5 bases). The clonotype was recovered from a woman under 40 with Graves' hyperthyroidism that later progressed to Graves' ophthalmopathy. Sequencing used blood. This CDR3 reads CASKYQGELTEAFF. Here the CDR3 DNA reads TGCGCCAGCAAGTACCAGGGAGAATTGACTGAAGCTTTCTTT.